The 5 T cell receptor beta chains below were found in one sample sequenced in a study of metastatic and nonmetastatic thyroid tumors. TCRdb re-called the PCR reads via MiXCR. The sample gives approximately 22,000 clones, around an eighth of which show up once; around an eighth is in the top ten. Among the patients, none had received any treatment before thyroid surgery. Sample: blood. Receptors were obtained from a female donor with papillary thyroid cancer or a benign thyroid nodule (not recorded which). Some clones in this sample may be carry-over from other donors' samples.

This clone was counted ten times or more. The CDR3 loop reads CASSETARNTEAFF. CDR3 in DNA: TGCGCCAGCAGCGAAACAGCGAGGAACACTGAAGCTTTCTTT. The chain has TRBV5-1 and TRBJ1-1, with D uncertain. V was pared by 4 bases and J by 1 base, with 11 bases between. The CDR3 spans 14 residues. Germline V gene sequence: CDR1 SGHRS, CDR2 YFSETQ.

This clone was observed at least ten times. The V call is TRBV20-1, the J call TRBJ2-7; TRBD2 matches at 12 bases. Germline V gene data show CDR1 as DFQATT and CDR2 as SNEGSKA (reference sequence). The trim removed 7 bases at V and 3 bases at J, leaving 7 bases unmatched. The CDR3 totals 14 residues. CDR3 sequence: CSVLKTSGGYEQYF. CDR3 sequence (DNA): TGCAGTGTCCTCAAGACTAGCGGGGGCTACGAGCAGTACTTC.

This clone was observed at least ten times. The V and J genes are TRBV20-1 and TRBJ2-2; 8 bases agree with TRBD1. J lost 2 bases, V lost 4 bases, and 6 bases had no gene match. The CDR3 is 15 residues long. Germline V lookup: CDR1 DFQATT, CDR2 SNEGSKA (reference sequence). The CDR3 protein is CSATGQGINTGELFF. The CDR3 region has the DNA TGCAGTGCTACCGGACAGGGAATAAACACCGGGGAGCTGTTTTTT.

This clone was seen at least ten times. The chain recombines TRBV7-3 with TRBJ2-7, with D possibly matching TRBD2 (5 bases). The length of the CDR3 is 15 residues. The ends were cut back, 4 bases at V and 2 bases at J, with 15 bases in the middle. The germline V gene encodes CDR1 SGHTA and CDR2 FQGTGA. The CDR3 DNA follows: TGTGCCAGCAGCTATGGGGAAGGAGGTGCCTACGAGCAGTACTTC. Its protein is CASSYGEGGAYEQYF.

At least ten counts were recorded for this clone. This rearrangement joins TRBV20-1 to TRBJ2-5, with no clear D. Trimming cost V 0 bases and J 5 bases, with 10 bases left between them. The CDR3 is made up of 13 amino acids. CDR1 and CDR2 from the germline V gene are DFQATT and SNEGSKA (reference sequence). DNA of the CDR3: TGCAGTGCTAGAGAGAGGATTCTGGAGACCCAGTACTTC. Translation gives CSARERILETQYF.